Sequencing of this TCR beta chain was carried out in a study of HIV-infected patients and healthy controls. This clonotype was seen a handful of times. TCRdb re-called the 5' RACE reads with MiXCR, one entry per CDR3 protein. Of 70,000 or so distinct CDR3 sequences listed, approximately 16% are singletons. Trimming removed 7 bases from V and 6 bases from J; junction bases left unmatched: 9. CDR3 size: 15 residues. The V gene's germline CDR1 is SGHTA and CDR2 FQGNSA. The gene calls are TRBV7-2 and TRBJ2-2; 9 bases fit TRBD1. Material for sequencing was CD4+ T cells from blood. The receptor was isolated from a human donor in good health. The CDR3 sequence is CASKLGTGLSGELFF. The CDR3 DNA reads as TGTGCCAGCAAACTGGGGACAGGGTTATCCGGGGAGCTGTTTTTT.